This T cell receptor beta chain was captured in a study of CD8 T cells in Susac syndrome. Trimming left V 3 bases short and J 4 bases short, with 10 bases between. In germline, CDR1 is MNHNS, CDR2 SASEGT. This CDR3 has 14 residues. RNA totalling roughly 0.45 to 1 ug underwent reverse transcription with random hexamers. TCRdb reprocessed the immunoSEQ multiplex PCR reads with MiXCR, giving one entry per CDR3 protein. This sample has more than 90,000 distinct CDR3 sequences, with about 92% found just once. CD8+ and CD4+ blood T cells underwent TCR beta sequencing. TEMRA cells underwent FACS enrichment and CD8+ and CD4+ T cells underwent negative isolation.

The chain has TRBV6-1 and TRBJ1-5, with D maybe TRBD1 (5 bases). This receptor was obtained from a human donor with multiple sclerosis. The sequencing sample was made of CD4+ T cells from PBMCs. The CDR3 region is CASSDQGVNQPQHF. The CDR3 coding sequence is TGTGCCAGCAGTGACCAGGGAGTGAATCAGCCCCAGCATTTT.